This is a list of T cell receptor beta chains from one sample in a study of blood T cell repertoires in COVID-19. Produced via immunoSEQ multiplex PCR; TCRdb's table is partial and in-frame only. The sample carries 70,000 to 90,000 clones, 78% recorded once. Sequencing was performed on peripheral blood. These receptors originate from a human donor in a cohort sampled during active COVID-19. Each CDR3 is given with its conserved first and last residue. Fields, in order: J gene, D gene, V gene, clone size, CDR3 protein, CDR3 DNA. The D gene is left open where the match is weak. Clone size is shown for a subset of rows, as once, few, many or a class of expanded clone.

>TRBJ1-5|TRBD1|TRBV7-2|.
CASSFGQGWEPQHF
TGTGCCAGCAGCTTCGGACAGGGCTGGGAGCCCCAGCATTTT
>TRBJ1-2|.|TRBV5-1|few
CASSSGRVGYTF
TGCGCCAGCAGCTCGGGAAGGGTCGGCTACACCTTC
>TRBJ2-7|.|TRBV7-9|once
CASRQTGIDEQYF
TGTGCCAGCAGGCAGACAGGCATCGACGAGCAGTACTTC
>TRBJ1-3|.|TRBV19|.
CASNPTGHPVSGNTIYF
TGTGCCAGTAACCCAACGGGACACCCCGTCTCTGGAAACACCATATATTTT
>TRBJ2-1|.|TRBV11-3|.
CASSPTQGYEQFF
TGTGCCAGCAGCCCAACCCAGGGATATGAGCAGTTCTTC
>TRBJ1-1|.|TRBV30|once
CAWSVETANTEAFF
TGTGCCTGGAGTGTCGAGACAGCGAACACTGAAGCTTTCTTT
>TRBJ1-4|.|TRBV27|.
CASSRGRSPTNEKLFF
TGTGCCAGCAGCCGAGGGAGAAGCCCAACTAATGAAAAACTGTTTTTT
>TRBJ2-7|TRBD1|TRBV30|.
CAWMSGTGVEQYF
TGTGCCTGGATGTCCGGGACAGGGGTCGAGCAGTACTTC
>TRBJ1-2|TRBD1|TRBV12-3/TRBV12-4|.
CASRGDRVNGYTF
TGTGCCAGCAGAGGCGACAGGGTAAATGGCTACACCTTC
>TRBJ1-1|.|TRBV20-1|.
CSASKAGPNTEAFF
TGCAGTGCTAGTAAGGCGGGGCCGAACACTGAAGCTTTCTTT
>TRBJ1-2|.|TRBV4-2|.
CASSQDWGPLYGYTF
TGTGCCAGCAGCCAAGATTGGGGGCCCCTCTATGGCTACACCTTC
>TRBJ1-4|TRBD1|TRBV5-1|.
CASSPGQGYEKLFF
TGCGCCAGCAGCCCGGGACAGGGGTATGAAAAACTGTTTTTT
>TRBJ2-4|.|TRBV2|.
CASNRQGPWGGNIQYF
TGTGCCAGCAACAGACAGGGGCCGTGGGGGGGAAACATTCAGTACTTC
>TRBJ2-3|.|TRBV5-1|few
CASSSGGPDTQYF
TGCGCCAGCAGCTCCGGTGGGCCCGATACGCAGTATTTT
>TRBJ2-1|.|TRBV7-6|.
CAAGGLTYNEQFF
TGTGCGGCAGGGGGGCTCACCTACAATGAGCAGTTCTTC
>TRBJ2-2|TRBD2|TRBV9|few
CASSPQAGGDTGELFF
TGTGCCAGCAGCCCCCAGGCGGGAGGGGACACCGGGGAGCTGTTTTTT
>TRBJ1-2|TRBD1|TRBV5-4|.
CASSDRTGGPDYGYTF
TGTGCCAGCAGCGACCGGACAGGGGGCCCCGACTATGGCTACACCTTC
>TRBJ1-1|.|TRBV28|.
CASSPRGTEAFF
TGTGCCAGCAGTCCCCGGGGCACTGAAGCTTTCTTT
>TRBJ2-2|TRBD2|TRBV6-1|.
CASSELAGNTGELFF
TGTGCCAGCAGTGAACTAGCGGGGAACACCGGGGAGCTGTTTTTT
>TRBJ2-5|TRBD2|TRBV6-5|.
CASQRGGYGETQYF
TGTGCCAGCCAGCGGGGGGGCTACGGGGAGACCCAGTACTTC
>TRBJ1-2|TRBD1|TRBV19|.
CASSIRGQGNYGYTF
TGTGCCAGTAGTATAAGGGGACAGGGCAACTATGGCTACACCTTC
>TRBJ2-1|TRBD2|TRBV24-1|.
CATSDTSGARPDEQFF
TGTGCCACCAGTGACACTAGCGGGGCCCGGCCTGATGAGCAGTTCTTC
>TRBJ1-4|.|TRBV15|.
CATSRDLQGSSTNEKLFF
TGTGCCACCAGCAGAGATTTACAGGGATCGTCAACTAATGAAAAACTGTTTTTT
>TRBJ2-3|TRBD2|TRBV7-2|few
CASSFLPAGGRTDTQYF
TGTGCCAGCAGCTTCCTCCCAGCGGGGGGGCGTACAGATACGCAGTATTTT
>TRBJ2-3|TRBD1|TRBV6-5|once
CASGDRAPDTQYF
TGTGCCAGCGGGGACAGGGCCCCAGATACGCAGTATTTT
>TRBJ2-1|.|TRBV24-1|once
CATSDLPRSGVYNEQFF
TGTGCCACCAGTGATTTGCCCCGTTCCGGAGTCTACAATGAGCAGTTCTTC
>TRBJ1-3|.|TRBV3-1/TRBV3-2|.
CASSQGVVQTSGNTIYF
TGTGCCAGCAGCCAAGGGGTGGTACAGACCTCTGGAAACACCATATATTTT
>TRBJ1-2|TRBD1|TRBV20-1|.
CSALTGGGYTF
TGCAGTGCTTTGACAGGGGGAGGCTACACCTTC
>TRBJ1-4|.|TRBV11-3|.
CASSLGAATNEKLFF
TGTGCCAGCAGCCTAGGAGCCGCAACTAATGAAAAACTGTTTTTT
>TRBJ2-1|TRBD2|TRBV3-1/TRBV3-2|.
CASSQDLLAVQFF
TGTGCCAGCAGCCAAGATTTACTAGCGGTACAGTTCTTC
>TRBJ2-3|TRBD1|TRBV14|.
CASSQVGTGGDTQYF
TGTGCCAGCAGCCAAGTAGGGACAGGAGGAGATACGCAGTATTTT
>TRBJ1-4|.|TRBV5-1|.
CASSRQTGLNEKLFF
TGCGCCAGCAGCCGTCAGACAGGCCTTAATGAAAAACTGTTTTTT
>TRBJ2-7|.|TRBV6-6|.
CASSYSRGEQYF
TGTGCCAGCAGTTACTCCAGGGGCGAGCAGTACTTC